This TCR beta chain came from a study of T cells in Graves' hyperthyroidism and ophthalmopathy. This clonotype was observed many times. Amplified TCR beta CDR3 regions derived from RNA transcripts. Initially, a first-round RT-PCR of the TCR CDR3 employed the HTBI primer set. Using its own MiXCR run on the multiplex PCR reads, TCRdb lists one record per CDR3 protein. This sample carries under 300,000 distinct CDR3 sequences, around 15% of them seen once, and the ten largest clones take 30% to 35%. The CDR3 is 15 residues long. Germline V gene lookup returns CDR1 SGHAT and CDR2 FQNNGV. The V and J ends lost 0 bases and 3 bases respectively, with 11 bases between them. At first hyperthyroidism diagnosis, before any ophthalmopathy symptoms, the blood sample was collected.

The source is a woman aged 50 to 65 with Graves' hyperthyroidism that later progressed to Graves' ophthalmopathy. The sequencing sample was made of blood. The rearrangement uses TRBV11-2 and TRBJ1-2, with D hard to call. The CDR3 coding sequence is TGTGCCAGCAGCTTAGACCGGAGGGTCCACTATGGCTACACCTTC. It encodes CASSLDRRVHYGYTF. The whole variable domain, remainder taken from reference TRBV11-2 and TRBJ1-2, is EAGVAQSPRYKIIEKRQSVAFWCNPISGHATLYWYQQILGQGPKLLIQFQNNGVVDDSQLPKDRFSAERLKGVDSTLKIQPAKLEDSAVYLCASSLDRRVHYGYTFGSGTRLTVV.